The 6 T cell receptor beta chains below were found in one sample sequenced in a study of shared clonotypes between healthy human individuals. Naive CD8 cells lacked CD45RO and underwent positive selection for CCR7, leaving out terminally differentiated effector memory CD45RA+ cells. Assay used: immunoSEQ multiplex PCR; TCRdb lists only in-frame clones, some missing. This sample has around 560,000 clones, with 85% to 95% found just once. The sequenced sample was naive CD8+ T cells sorted from blood. The receptors were sampled from a woman aged 25 to 39 in good health.

The V call is TRBV2, the J call TRBJ1-2; D unresolved. V lost 3 bases, J lost 0 bases, and 5 bases lay in between. This CDR3 is built from 13 residues. Germline CDR1 SNHLY, CDR2 FYNNEI. The CDR3 region is CASSEVANYGYTF. In DNA, the CDR3 is TGTGCCAGCAGTGAGGTAGCTAACTATGGCTACACCTTC.

This clone has just one count. The V and J genes are TRBV5-4 and TRBJ2-7, with D perhaps TRBD1 or TRBD2 (5 bases each). Germline CDR1 is SGHNT and CDR2 is YYREEE (reference sequence). The CDR3 runs 14 residues. The V end was cut by 5 bases, the J end by 5 bases, with 17 bases between. The CDR3 coding sequence is TGTGCCAGCAGTGCCTCGGTAGGGACCCACGAGCAGTACTTC. This sequence encodes CASSASVGTHEQYF. The full variable domain, in which reference TRBV5-4 and TRBJ2-7 provide the parts outside the CDR3, is ETGVTQSPTHLIKTRGQQVTLRCSSQSGHNTVSWYQQALGQGPQFIFQYYREEENGRGNFPPRFSGLQFPNYSSELNVNALELDDSALYLCASSASVGTHEQYFGPGTRLTVT.

CDR3 protein: CASSLTGSWDEQYF. CDR3 bases: TGTGCCAGCAGTTTAACAGGGAGCTGGGACGAGCAGTACTTC. This chain connects TRBV27 to TRBJ2-7; D is possibly TRBD1 (6 bases). In germline, CDR1 is MNHEY, CDR2 SMNVEV (reference sequence). The CDR3 loop spans 14 amino acids. V shed 2 bases and J shed 5 bases, with 13 bases lying between them.

The genes are TRBV4-2 and TRBJ2-5; D unclear. CDR3 length: 14 amino acids. Trimming took 0 bases from V and 2 from J, leaving 7 bases between them. Looked up from germline, CDR1 is LGHNA and CDR2 is YNFKEQ. The CDR3 DNA follows: TGTGCCAGCAGCCAAGAGTCGGTTCAAGAGACCCAGTACTTC. Translation: CASSQESVQETQYF.

The rearrangement uses TRBV28 and TRBJ2-1; TRBD1 agrees at 9 bases. This CDR3 spans 14 amino acids. Germline assignment: CDR1 MDHEN and CDR2 SYDVKM. With 5 bases clipped from V and 4 bases from J, the junction kept 3 bases outside the gene matches. The DNA of the CDR3 is TGTGCCAGCAGTATCGGACAGGGGTACAATGAGCAGTTCTTC. Protein: CASSIGQGYNEQFF.

This chain uses TRBV7-8 with TRBJ2-7; D assignment may be TRBD1 or TRBD2 (7 bases each). Looked up from germline, CDR1 is SGHVS and CDR2 is FQNEAQ. This CDR3 region has 14 residues. V lost 5 bases and J 2 bases, leaving 13 bases between the germline ends. CDR3 nucleotide sequence: TGTGCCAGCAGCGAGGGGGGGACAGCCTACGAGCAGTACTTC. Its protein is CASSEGGTAYEQYF.